This is a list of T cell receptor beta chains from one sample in a study of identical twins. TCRdb called the 5' RACE reads again in MiXCR, with one record for every CDR3 protein. The repertoire holds 690,000 or so distinct CDR3 sequences, with 8.6% as singletons. These data were likewise used in another study, on yellow fever vaccine responses in identical twins.

Sequencing was carried out using PBMCs. These receptors all come from a woman between 18 and 29 years old in good health. The CDR3 runs from the conserved cysteine through the conserved F or W. A D gene is named only where the DNA matches it firmly. Part of the rows lack a size; the others show once, few, many or a class for expanded clones.

CDR3 length	clone size	V gene	J gene	D gene	CDR3 DNA	CDR3 protein
18	.	TRBV28	TRBJ1-5	.	TGTGCCAGCAGTTTAAGGGGTATCGGCCCTTATAGCAATCAGCCCCAGCATTTT	CASSLRGIGPYSNQPQHF
14	many	TRBV12-3/TRBV12-4	TRBJ2-5	.	TGTGCCAGCACCCTACTAGGGGGGCCAGAGACCCAGTACTTC	CASTLLGGPETQYF
14	few	TRBV28	TRBJ2-7	.	TGTGCCATCGGAACCGGCGGCGGCCCCTACGAGCAGTACTTC	CAIGTGGGPYEQYF
16	few	TRBV20-1	TRBJ1-2	.	TGCAGTGCTAGAGATGGGAGGAGCGTCACTAACTATGGCTACACCTTC	CSARDGRSVTNYGYTF
15	many	TRBV6-2/TRBV6-3	TRBJ2-1	TRBD2	TGTGCCAGCAGTCACGGGACTAGCGCCCACAATGAGCAGTTCTTC	CASSHGTSAHNEQFF
13	few	TRBV12-3/TRBV12-4	TRBJ2-5	.	TGTGCCAGCAGGCCCGGGGAGAAAGAGACCCAGTACTTC	CASRPGEKETQYF
15	.	TRBV7-2	TRBJ2-1	TRBD1	TGTGCCAGCAGCTTCCCGGGACAGGGTAGACATGAGCAGTTCTTC	CASSFPGQGRHEQFF
13	.	TRBV12-3/TRBV12-4	TRBJ1-1	.	TGTGCCAGCATTTGGGGACAGAACACTGAAGCTTTCTTT	CASIWGQNTEAFF
14	.	TRBV7-9	TRBJ1-1	.	TGTGCCAGCGTCTCTGGAGGCGGGAACACTGAAGCTTTCTTT	CASVSGGGNTEAFF
12	few	TRBV20-1	TRBJ1-1	.	TGCAGTGCCTTGACCGGGGGCACTGAAGCTTTCTTT	CSALTGGTEAFF